This T cell receptor beta chain was recovered during a study of blood T cell repertoires in COVID-19. Study-level background: PBMCs, B-cell-depleted T cells, or T cells provided the cDNA or gDNA that made up the material.

This clone was recorded many times. The cohort comprised adults aged roughly 18 to 95 years residing in 20 to 30 US areas. Recovered status in Cohort 3 required two negative PCRs, clearance, or symptom resolution. V lost 1 base to trimming and J lost 3 bases; unmatched junction nucleotides: 7. The CDR3 consists of 17 residues. CDR1 is MNHNS, CDR2 SASEGT, per germline. Per the original methods: Reference gene primers were amplified, and this amplification served to estimate nucleated cell counts. Some clones are missing from TCRdb's copy, which holds only in-frame ones; the method was immunoSEQ multiplex PCR. The D gene and trimming were derived from the DNA, and the V and J assignments and clone size from that table. The sample contains 110,000 to 150,000 clones, around 81% of which appear only once.

This clonotype originated in a woman aged 40 to 55 who had recovered from COVID-19. Sequenced material: PBMCs or T cells enriched from blood (not recorded which). The rearrangement links TRBV6-1 to TRBJ2-1, with 9 bases identical to TRBD2. This CDR3 is CASSEESGLASYNEQFF. The CDR3 DNA reads TGTGCCAGCAGTGAAGAGTCAGGACTAGCGAGCTACAATGAGCAGTTCTTC.